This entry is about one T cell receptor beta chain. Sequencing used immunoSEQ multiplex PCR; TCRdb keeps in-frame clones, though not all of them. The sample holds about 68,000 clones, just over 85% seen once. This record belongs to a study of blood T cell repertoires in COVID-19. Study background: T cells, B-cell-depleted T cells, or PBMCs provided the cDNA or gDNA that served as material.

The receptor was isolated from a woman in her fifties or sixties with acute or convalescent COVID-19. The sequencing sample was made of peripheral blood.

The CDR3 region is CASSPGSGTRYGYTF. CDR3 coding DNA: TGTGCCAGCAGTCCGGGGTCGGGAACTCGATATGGCTACACCTTC. The rearrangement uses TRBV6-5 and TRBJ1-2; D is ambiguous. The CDR3 is made up of 15 amino acids. Trimming shortened V by 5 bases and J by 5 bases, and 18 bases separated the two germline ends. Germline-derived CDR1 and CDR2 are MNHEY and SVGAGI.